The 21 T cell receptor beta chains in this list originate from one sample, sequenced in a study of blood T cell repertoires in COVID-19. TCRdb's copy holds only in-frame clones and misses some; the assay was immunoSEQ multiplex PCR. This repertoire shows about 210,000 clones, around 89% found once; its top ten account for 2% to 3%. The sample was PBMCs or T cells enriched from blood (not recorded which). Every receptor here comes from a woman aged 40 to 50 with acute COVID-19.

As DNA, the CDR3 is TGTGCCAGCAGCTTTCGGGACAGAGCTGGCTACACCTTC. Its protein is CASSFRDRAGYTF. This chain links TRBV11-2 with TRBJ1-2; 7 nucleotides align to TRBD1. Germline V gene data show CDR1 as SGHAT and CDR2 as FQNNGV. The CDR3 runs to 13 residues. The V gene end was trimmed by 3 bases and the J gene end by 7 bases; junction bases not matched to a gene: 5.

DNA for the CDR3: TGTGCCAGCAGTTACTCGGCGGGGAGTGAGCAGTTCTTC. This translates into CASSYSAGSEQFF. The chain links TRBV6-5 to TRBJ2-1, with D perhaps matching TRBD2 (6 bases). Germline values: CDR1 MNHEY, CDR2 SVGAGI. This CDR3 has 13 residues. Trimming left V 0 bases short and J 9 bases short, with 9 bases between.

The chain uses TRBV10-3 and TRBJ2-1; 8 bases line up with TRBD2. Losses at the gene ends were 6 bases for V and 0 bases for J; bases not matched to a gene: 4. Germline V CDR1 and CDR2: ENHRY, SYGVKD. This CDR3 region has 15 residues. CDR3 in amino acids: CAIRIAGSSYNEQFF. The DNA of the CDR3 is TGTGCCATCAGGATAGCGGGGAGCTCCTACAATGAGCAGTTCTTC.

The rearrangement joins TRBV5-6 to TRBJ2-2; 12 bases are a match to TRBD1. V dropped 5 bases and J dropped 4; count of bases not matched to a gene: 3. This CDR3 has 15 amino acids. Germline-derived CDR1 and CDR2 are SGHDT and YYEEEE. CDR3 protein: CASRGTGGGTGELFF. DNA for the CDR3: TGTGCCAGCAGGGGGACAGGGGGCGGCACCGGGGAGCTGTTTTTT.

This clone was counted a single time. This sequence joins TRBV27 and TRBJ2-1, with 9 positions matching TRBD2. The V and J ends lost 5 bases and 5 bases, in that order; junction bases with no gene match: 10. The germline V gene has CDR1 MNHEY and CDR2 SMNVEV (reference sequence). The CDR3 runs 16 residues. CDR3 residues: CASSLLRGGYDNEQFF. For the CDR3, the DNA is TGTGCCAGCAGTCTCCTGCGGGGGGGCTACGACAATGAGCAGTTCTTC.

V usage is TRBV7-8 and J usage is TRBJ2-7, with TRBD1 matching over 8 bases. This CDR3 is 14 amino acids long. The junction had 9 bases not matched to a gene; V was cut back by 4 bases and J by 7 bases. Germline V gene lookup returns CDR1 SGHVS and CDR2 FQNEAQ. Here the CDR3 DNA reads TGTGCCAGCAGCTCGGACAGGGCAGAGTGGGAGCAGTACTTC. It is translated as CASSSDRAEWEQYF.

The rearrangement links TRBV12-5 to TRBJ1-1; D not certain. Between the trimmed V and J ends, which lost 2 bases and 4 bases, there was a span of 5 bases. The CDR3 has 12 residues. The germline gives CDR1 LGHNT, CDR2 FRNRAP. The chain's CDR3 is CASGLWPTEAFF. DNA of the CDR3: TGTGCTAGTGGTTTGTGGCCCACTGAAGCTTTCTTT.

The gene calls are TRBV29-1 and TRBJ1-1, with 8 nucleotides matching TRBD1. CDR1 SQVTM and CDR2 ANQGSEA come from the germline V gene. The CDR3 sequence is 12 residues long. V shed 7 bases and J 5 bases; nucleotides not matched to a gene: 6. The CDR3 DNA follows: TGCAGCGCTCGGACAGGGCAAACTGAAGCTTTCTTT. Its translation: CSARTGQTEAFF. Together with reference TRBV29-1 and TRBJ1-1, the CDR3 gives the full variable domain: SAVISQKPSRDICQRGTSLTIQCQVDSQVTMMFWYRQQPGQSLTLIATANQGSEATYESGFVIDKFPISRPNLTFSTLTVSNMSPEDSSIYLCSARTGQTEAFFGQGTRLTVV.

V is TRBV5-1 and J is TRBJ2-1; 15 nucleotides match TRBD2. Looked up from germline, CDR1 is SGHRS and CDR2 is YFSETQ. V shed 4 bases, J shed 5 bases, and the junction held 13 bases outside the gene matches. CDR3 size: 19 residues. The CDR3, as DNA: TGCGCCAGCAGCCGAGGGGATCGCGGGACTAGCGGGAGGAACAATGAGCAGTTCTTC. Translated, it gives CASSRGDRGTSGRNNEQFF.

The chain recombines TRBV3-1 (or the pseudogene TRBV3-2) with TRBJ1-2; D is undetermined. V was cut by 4 bases and J by 7 bases, with 10 bases left in between. The CDR3 consists of 12 residues. CDR1 is LGHDT and CDR2 is YNNKEL in the germline V gene (reference sequence). Written as DNA, the CDR3 is TGTGCCAGCAGCCTTGCAGATGGTGGCTACACCTTC. This codes for CASSLADGGYTF.

V and J are TRBV7-6 and TRBJ2-1, with D tentatively TRBD1 (6 bases). The CDR3 length is 15 residues. Trimming shortened V by 3 bases and J by 4 bases, and 13 bases separated the two germline ends. Germline V lookup: CDR1 SGHVS, CDR2 FNYEAQ. The chain's CDR3 is CASSFGGVGYNEQFF. The CDR3 nucleotides are TGTGCCAGCAGCTTTGGGGGCGTGGGGTACAATGAGCAGTTCTTC.

This chain joins TRBV20-1 and TRBJ1-2; no clear D gene. This CDR3 has 11 amino acids. CDR1 is DFQATT, CDR2 SNEGSKA, per germline (reference sequence). Trimming pared 6 bases from V and 3 bases from J, leaving 8 bases between. CDR3 in amino acids: CSAPEDYGYTF. In nucleotides, the CDR3 is TGCAGTGCCCCTGAGGACTATGGCTACACCTTC.

V is TRBV5-3 and J is TRBJ2-1, with D perhaps matching TRBD2 (6 bases). TRBV5-3 is placed among ORFs of uncertain function. V shed 2 bases and J shed 4 bases, with 19 bases lying between them. This CDR3 is built from 17 residues. In DNA form, the CDR3 reads TGTGCCAGAAGCTTACCCCTCGTGATGCGGGATTACAATGAGCAGTTCTTC. Translating it yields CARSLPLVMRDYNEQFF.

CDR3 amino acids: CASSLALQGGYTF. As DNA, the CDR3 is TGTGCCAGCAGCTTAGCCCTACAGGGTGGCTACACCTTC. The rearrangement uses TRBV7-2 and TRBJ1-2; TRBD1 is a possible D gene (6 bases). Trimming shortened V by 0 bases and J by 7 bases, and 9 bases separated the two germline ends. The CDR3 sequence is 13 residues long. Germline loops: CDR1 SGHTA, CDR2 FQGNSA.

This clone was detected once. CDR3 DNA: TGTGCCATCAGTCAGGGGGGAAACTATGGCTACACCTTC. Translated, it gives CAISQGGNYGYTF. J is TRBJ1-2 and V is TRBV10-3; TRBD1 matches at 7 bases. CDR1 is ENHRY, CDR2 SYGVKD, per germline. Trimming took 5 bases from V and 2 from J; bases not matched to a gene: 2. This CDR3 is 13 amino acids long.

The chain carries TRBV10-3 and TRBJ2-1; possibly TRBD1 for D (5 bases). V was shortened by 3 bases and J by 5 bases, with 5 bases between the two germline ends. The CDR3 contains 12 residues. CDR1 is ENHRY and CDR2 is SYGVKD in the germline V gene. This CDR3 reads CAISDRDNEQFF. The CDR3 DNA is TGTGCCATCAGTGACAGGGACAATGAGCAGTTCTTC.

This sequence joins TRBV7-6 and TRBJ2-1; TRBD1 agrees at 7 bases. The J segment lost 3 bases and the V segment lost 0 bases, leaving 2 bases of the junction unmatched. In germline, CDR1 is SGHVS, CDR2 FNYEAQ. The CDR3 has 15 residues. The chain's CDR3 is CASSLAQGVYNEQFF. The CDR3 bases are TGTGCCAGCAGCTTAGCCCAGGGGGTCTACAATGAGCAGTTCTTC.

This chain connects TRBV6-2 or TRBV6-3 to TRBJ2-7; D call uncertain. V was trimmed by 4 bases and J by 5 bases, leaving 12 bases between them. Germline CDR1 MNHEY, CDR2 SVGEGT. This CDR3 region has 13 residues. The CDR3 sequence: CASSSARSHEQYV. CDR3 DNA: TGTGCCAGCAGTTCGGCTAGGTCCCACGAGCAGTACGTC.

This chain uses TRBV18 with TRBJ2-4; 7 nucleotides match TRBD1. This CDR3 has 17 residues. After removal of 2 bases from V and 3 bases from J, the junction contained 10 bases not matched to a gene. Germline CDR1 and CDR2: KGHSH and LQKENI. The CDR3 bases are TGTGCCAGCTCACCAGCTGAGACAGGGATGGGCAAAAACATTCAGTACTTC. It codes for CASSPAETGMGKNIQYF.

The chain is built from TRBV7-9 and TRBJ2-3; D not certain. Germline V CDR1 and CDR2: SEHNR, FQNEAQ (reference sequence). The CDR3 runs to 17 residues. The germline V and J ends were trimmed by 1 base and 1 base, with 15 bases remaining between them. CDR3 in DNA: TGTGCCAGCAGCTTAGTATCCGGGTTGGAAGGCACAGATACGCAGTATTTT. This encodes CASSLVSGLEGTDTQYF.

V gene TRBV5-4 combines with J gene TRBJ2-7, with 9 bases matching TRBD2. Germline V lookup: CDR1 SGHNT, CDR2 YYREEE (reference sequence). Losses at the gene ends were 7 bases for V and 6 bases for J; bases not matched to a gene: 11. The CDR3 extends over 14 amino acids. In nucleotides, the CDR3 is TGTGCCAGCTCTCCTAGCGGGGTGTCTCTCGAGCAGTACTTC. Translated: CASSPSGVSLEQYF.